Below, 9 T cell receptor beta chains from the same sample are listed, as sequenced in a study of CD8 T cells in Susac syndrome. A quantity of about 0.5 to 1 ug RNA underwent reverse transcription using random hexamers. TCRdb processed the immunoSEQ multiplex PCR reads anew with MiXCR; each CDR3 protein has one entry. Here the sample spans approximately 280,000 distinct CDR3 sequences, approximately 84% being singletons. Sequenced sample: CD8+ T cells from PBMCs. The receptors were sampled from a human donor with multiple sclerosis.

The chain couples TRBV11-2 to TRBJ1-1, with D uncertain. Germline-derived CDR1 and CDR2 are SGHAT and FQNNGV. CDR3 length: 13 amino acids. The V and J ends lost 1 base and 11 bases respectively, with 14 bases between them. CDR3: CASSLVGTREAFF. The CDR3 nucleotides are TGTGCCAGCAGCTTAGTCGGAACCCGGGAGGCTTTCTTT.

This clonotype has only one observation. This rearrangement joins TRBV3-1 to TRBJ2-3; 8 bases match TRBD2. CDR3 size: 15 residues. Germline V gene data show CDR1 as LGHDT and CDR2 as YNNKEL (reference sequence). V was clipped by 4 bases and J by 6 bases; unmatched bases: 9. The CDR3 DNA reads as TGTGCCAGCAGCCCCACCAGCGGGAGTCCCGATACGCAGTATTTT. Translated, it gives CASSPTSGSPDTQYF.

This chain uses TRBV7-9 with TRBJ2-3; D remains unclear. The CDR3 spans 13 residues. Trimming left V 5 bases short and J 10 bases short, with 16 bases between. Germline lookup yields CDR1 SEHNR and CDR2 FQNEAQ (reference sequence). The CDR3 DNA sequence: TGTGCCAGCAGCCTCATGACTCCGCCGCCGCAGTATTTT. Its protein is CASSLMTPPPQYF.

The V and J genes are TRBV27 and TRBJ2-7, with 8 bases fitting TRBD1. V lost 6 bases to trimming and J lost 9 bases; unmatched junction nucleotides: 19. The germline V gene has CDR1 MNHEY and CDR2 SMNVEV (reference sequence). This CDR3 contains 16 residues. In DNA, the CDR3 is TGTGCCAGCAGGACCTCCGGGACAGGAGTTTTTTCAAGGCAGTACTTC. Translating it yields CASRTSGTGVFSRQYF.

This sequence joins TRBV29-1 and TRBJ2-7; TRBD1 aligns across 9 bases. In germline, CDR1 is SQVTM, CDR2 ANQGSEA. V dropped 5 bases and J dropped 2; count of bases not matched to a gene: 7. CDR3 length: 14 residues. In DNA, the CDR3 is TGCAGCGTTCTCAGACAGGGGGGGACCTACGAGCAGTACTTC. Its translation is CSVLRQGGTYEQYF.

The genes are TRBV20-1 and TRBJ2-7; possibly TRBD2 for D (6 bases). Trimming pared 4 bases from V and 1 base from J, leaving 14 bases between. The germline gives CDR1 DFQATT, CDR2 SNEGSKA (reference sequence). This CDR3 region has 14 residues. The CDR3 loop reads CSAMDGTVSYEQYF. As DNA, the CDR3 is TGCAGTGCTATGGATGGGACTGTTTCCTACGAGCAGTACTTC.

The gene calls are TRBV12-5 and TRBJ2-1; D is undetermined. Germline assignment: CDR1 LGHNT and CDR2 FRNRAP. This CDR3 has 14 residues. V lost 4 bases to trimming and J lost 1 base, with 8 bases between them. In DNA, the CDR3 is TGTGCTAGTGGTTCCTCCGGGTCCTACAATGAGCAGTTCTTC. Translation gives CASGSSGSYNEQFF.

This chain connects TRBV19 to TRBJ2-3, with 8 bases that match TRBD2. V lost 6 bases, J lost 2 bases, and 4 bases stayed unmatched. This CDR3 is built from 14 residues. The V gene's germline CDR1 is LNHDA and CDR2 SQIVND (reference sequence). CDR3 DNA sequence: TGTGCCAGTAGACTAGCGGCTTACACAGATACGCAGTATTTT. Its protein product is CASRLAAYTDTQYF.

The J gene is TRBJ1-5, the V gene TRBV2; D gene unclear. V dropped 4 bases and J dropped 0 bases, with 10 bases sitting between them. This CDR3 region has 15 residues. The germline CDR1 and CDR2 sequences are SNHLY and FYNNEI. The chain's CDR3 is CASSGYKGSNQPQHF. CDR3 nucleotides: TGTGCCAGCAGTGGGTATAAGGGTAGCAATCAGCCCCAGCATTTT.